The rows below give T cell receptor beta chains drawn from one sample of a study of T-cell memory formation after mild COVID-19. TCRdb itself ran the 5' RACE reads through MiXCR, one entry per CDR3 protein. The repertoire consists of approximately 150,000 distinct CDR3 sequences, with about 19% occurring once and the leading ten covering 2% to 2.5%. The sequenced sample consisted of PBMCs or a T cell subset sorted from them (not recorded which). These receptors were collected from an adult woman who had mild COVID-19 (a few samples of this study predate the infection). Cell type and time point are not known. The CDR3 runs from the conserved cysteine through the conserved F or W. D genes are given only for firm matches. Size is stated for part of the rows, as once, few or many counts, or as a class when the clone is expanded.

TRBD1 | TRBJ1-1 | 14 | few | TRBV9 | TGTGCCAGCAGCGTAACAGGGGGCAGGAGTGAAGCTTTCTTT | CASSVTGGRSEAFF
- | TRBJ2-7 | 14 | - | TRBV11-2 | TGTGCCAGCAGCCCGGGTAGGAGGAGCTACGAGCAGTACTTC | CASSPGRRSYEQYF
- | TRBJ2-4 | 16 | - | TRBV10-3 | TGTGCCATCAGTCCGACGGGGGCTCTAGCCAAAAACATTCAGTACTTC | CAISPTGALAKNIQYF
- | TRBJ1-1 | 16 | once | TRBV12-3/TRBV12-4 | TGTGCCAGCAGTTTAATGGGATTAAGGGAGAACACTGAAGCTTTCTTT | CASSLMGLRENTEAFF
- | TRBJ1-2 | 13 | few | TRBV12-3/TRBV12-4 | TGTGCCAGCAGTTTGTCCGAGGTTGGTCAGGTCACTTTC | CASSLSEVGQVTF
- | TRBJ1-5 | 14 | - | TRBV6-6 | TGTGCCAGCAGTTACTCGTTAGGGAATGAGCCCCAGCATTTT | CASSYSLGNEPQHF
TRBD1 | TRBJ2-3 | 20 | - | TRBV5-1 | TGCGCCAGCAGCTTGGCCCGAGGAATTCGACAGGGAACGAGCACAGATACGCAGTATTTT | CASSLARGIRQGTSTDTQYF
TRBD2 | TRBJ2-2 | 16 | few | TRBV12-3/TRBV12-4 | TGTGCCAGCAGTTTGACTAGCGGAGCGAACACCGGGGAGCTGTTTTTT | CASSLTSGANTGELFF
- | TRBJ2-5 | 14 | - | TRBV4-3 | TGCGCCAGCAGCCAAGCGAGGGCAGGGGGGAACCAGTACTTC | CASSQARAGGNQYF
- | TRBJ1-2 | 13 | - | TRBV7-9 | TGTGCCAGCAGCTTAGAAACAGGTTATGGCTACACCTTC | CASSLETGYGYTF
TRBD1 | TRBJ1-6 | 15 | - | TRBV4-2 | TGTGCCACTAGGCAGGATAGACAGGGGAATTCACCCCTCCACTTT | CATRQDRQGNSPLHF
TRBD1 | TRBJ1-1 | 16 | - | TRBV6-5 | TGTGCCAGCAGTTACCCGGGACAGGGATTGAACACTGAAGCTTTCTTT | CASSYPGQGLNTEAFF
- | TRBJ1-1 | 14 | few | TRBV29-1 | TGCAGCGTTGTGATGCGGCCTGGGAGGACTGAAGCTTTCTTT | CSVVMRPGRTEAFF
TRBD2 | TRBJ2-1 | 17 | - | TRBV20-1 | TGCAGTGCTAGACCCCCCAGGGTACTAGCGGGGTACAATGAGCAGTTCTTC | CSARPPRVLAGYNEQFF
TRBD1 | TRBJ2-3 | 16 | - | TRBV12-3/TRBV12-4 | TGTGCCAGCAGTTTTAGGGGGCCTTACGGCACAGATACGCAGTATTTT | CASSFRGPYGTDTQYF
- | TRBJ1-2 | 13 | - | TRBV19 | TGTGCCAGTAGTATTGGGAAAGCCTATGGCTACACCTTC | CASSIGKAYGYTF
- | TRBJ1-5 | 13 | - | TRBV10-3 | TGTGCCACCCGGGGGAGGGGGGATCAGCCCCAGCATTTT | CATRGRGDQPQHF
TRBD2 | TRBJ2-1 | 14 | - | TRBV7-2 | TGTGCCAGCAGCTTATTAGGCTGGGGGGGAGAGCAGTTCTTC | CASSLLGWGGEQFF
- | TRBJ1-6 | 17 | - | TRBV9 | TGTGCCAGCAGCACAAATGGGTACCTTTCCTATAATTCACCCCTCCACTTT | CASSTNGYLSYNSPLHF
- | TRBJ2-4 | 15 | - | TRBV7-8 | TGTGCCAGCAGCTTAGCCGGGAGTGGCAAAAACATTCAGTACTTC | CASSLAGSGKNIQYF
- | TRBJ1-2 | 11 | - | TRBV12-2 | TGTGCAAGTCCCGTCGGGTTGGGCTACACCTTC | CASPVGLGYTF
- | TRBJ2-7 | 16 | few | TRBV7-8 | TGTGCCAGCAGCTTGGAGGGTAGGGGGCTTTTTTACGAGCAGTACTTC | CASSLEGRGLFYEQYF
TRBD2 | TRBJ2-7 | 15 | few | TRBV7-2 | TGTGCCAGCAGCCCTCGACCTCCGGGGGGCTACGAGCAGTACTTC | CASSPRPPGGYEQYF
TRBD1 | TRBJ2-7 | 14 | - | TRBV3-1 | TGTGCCAGCACCAGTGGGACAGGGGGCTACGAGCAGTACTTC | CASTSGTGGYEQYF
- | TRBJ2-7 | 14 | many | TRBV10-3 | TGTGCCATCAGTGAGTCCCAGGACTCCTACGAGCAGTACTTC | CAISESQDSYEQYF
- | TRBJ1-2 | 12 | once | TRBV6-6 | TGTGCCAGCACCAGGGACAACCGTGGCTACACCTTC | CASTRDNRGYTF
- | TRBJ2-7 | 15 | few | TRBV12-3/TRBV12-4 | TGTGCCAGCAGTTTAACACGACAGGCTTCCTACGAGCAGTACTTC | CASSLTRQASYEQYF
TRBD1 | TRBJ1-2 | 12 | few | TRBV7-9 | TGTGCCAGCAGCCAGGGGGAGTATGGCTACACCTTC | CASSQGEYGYTF
- | TRBJ2-5 | 14 | - | TRBV7-3 | TGTGCCAGCAGCTTTGGGGGAGCAGGAGAGACCCAGTACTTC | CASSFGGAGETQYF
- | TRBJ2-1 | 16 | few | TRBV5-4 | TGTGCCAGCAGCTCAACGGGCAGGGTTAAGGGAAATGAGCAGTTCTTC | CASSSTGRVKGNEQFF
- | TRBJ1-6 | 14 | - | TRBV7-2 | TGTGCCAGCAGCTTAGTGCGAAGAGGCTCACCCCTCCACTTT | CASSLVRRGSPLHF
TRBD2 | TRBJ2-2 | 16 | few | TRBV7-2 | TGTGCCAGCAGGCTAACTAGCGGGCCGAGCACCGGGGAGCTGTTTTTT | CASRLTSGPSTGELFF
TRBD2 | TRBJ2-7 | 21 | few | TRBV7-6 | TGTGCCAGCAGCTTAGAACCAGGTCTACGGTCCGGGACCGCGGGAGGCTACGAGCAGTACTTC | CASSLEPGLRSGTAGGYEQYF
TRBD2 | TRBJ2-3 | 21 | few | TRBV6-4 | TGTGCCAGCTACCCCGACGAGATGGGGCGGACGGGGACTACGAGCACAGATACGCAGTATTTT | CASYPDEMGRTGTTSTDTQYF
TRBD2 | TRBJ2-1 | 15 | many | TRBV5-4 | TGTGCCAGCAGCCCCGGGACTAGCGGGAGAGGTGAGCAGTTCTTC | CASSPGTSGRGEQFF
- | TRBJ2-3 | 16 | few | TRBV24-1 | TGTGCCACCAGTGATTTCGGGCGGGGCTACACAGATACGCAGTATTTT | CATSDFGRGYTDTQYF
TRBD1 | TRBJ2-1 | 13 | many | TRBV10-3 | TGTGCCATCAGCGGGACAGGGGGCAATGAGCAGTTCTTC | CAISGTGGNEQFF
- | TRBJ2-3 | 14 | - | TRBV27 | TGTGCCAGTCGTCAGGATTCGTTCACAGATACGCAGTATTTT | CASRQDSFTDTQYF
TRBD1 | TRBJ1-1 | 16 | few | TRBV5-6 | TGTGCCAGCAGCCGGGACAGGGGGCGTCCGGGCACTGAAGCTTTCTTT | CASSRDRGRPGTEAFF
- | TRBJ2-1 | 13 | few | TRBV6-5 | TGTGCCAGCAGTTACTCTCAGGACAATGAGCAGTTCTTC | CASSYSQDNEQFF
- | TRBJ2-1 | 15 | few | TRBV4-2 | TGTGCCAGCAGCCAATTGGGGAGTAGATCCAATGAGCAGTTCTTC | CASSQLGSRSNEQFF
- | TRBJ1-1 | 12 | few | TRBV9 | TGTGCCAGCAGCTCGCCGGGCACTGAAGCTTTCTTT | CASSSPGTEAFF
- | TRBJ1-5 | 15 | - | TRBV7-2 | TGTGCCAGCAGCTTAGTTGGGGGAAGCAATCAGCCCCAGCATTTT | CASSLVGGSNQPQHF
- | TRBJ2-1 | 14 | few | TRBV5-6 | TGTGCCAGCAGCGGCGACTTGGGGCGTAATGAGCAGTTCTTC | CASSGDLGRNEQFF
TRBD2 | TRBJ2-1 | 14 | - | TRBV5-1 | TGCGCCAGCAGCTTGACGGGGGGGCACAATGAGCAGTTCTTC | CASSLTGGHNEQFF
- | TRBJ2-7 | 14 | - | TRBV7-6 | TGTGCCAGCAGCTTAGCGGGGAAGGGCTACGAGCAGTACTTC | CASSLAGKGYEQYF
- | TRBJ1-6 | 13 | - | TRBV16 | TGTGCCAGCAGCCAAAGAGAACAGGGCTCCCTCCACTTT | CASSQREQGSLHF
TRBD2 | TRBJ2-1 | 16 | many | TRBV4-3 | TGCGCCAGCAGCCAAGGGGCTAGCGGGAGGGCCTATGAGCAGTTCTTC | CASSQGASGRAYEQFF
- | TRBJ2-7 | 15 | few | TRBV9 | TGTGCCAGCAGCCCCGGACATCCGAACTCCTACGAGCAGTACTTC | CASSPGHPNSYEQYF
- | TRBJ2-1 | 12 | few | TRBV11-2 | TGTGCCAGCAGCTTAGATCGGGTTGCGGCGTTCTTC | CASSLDRVAAFF
TRBD2 | TRBJ2-7 | 12 | few | TRBV6-2/TRBV6-3 | TGTGCCAGCAGGACTAGCGGGAACGAGCAGTACTTC | CASRTSGNEQYF
- | TRBJ1-1 | 14 | - | TRBV12-3/TRBV12-4 | TGTGCCAGCAAACTGGACCCTACGAGCCGGGAAGCTTTCTTT | CASKLDPTSREAFF
TRBD1 | TRBJ1-6 | 19 | few | TRBV5-1 | TGCGCCAGCAGCCAGACCCGGACGACAGGGCCGCTAGGGAATTCACCCCTCCACTTT | CASSQTRTTGPLGNSPLHF
- | TRBJ2-1 | 14 | - | TRBV12-3/TRBV12-4 | TGTGCCAGCAGTTTCCGGGAAGTGAGTAATGAGCAGTTCTTC | CASSFREVSNEQFF